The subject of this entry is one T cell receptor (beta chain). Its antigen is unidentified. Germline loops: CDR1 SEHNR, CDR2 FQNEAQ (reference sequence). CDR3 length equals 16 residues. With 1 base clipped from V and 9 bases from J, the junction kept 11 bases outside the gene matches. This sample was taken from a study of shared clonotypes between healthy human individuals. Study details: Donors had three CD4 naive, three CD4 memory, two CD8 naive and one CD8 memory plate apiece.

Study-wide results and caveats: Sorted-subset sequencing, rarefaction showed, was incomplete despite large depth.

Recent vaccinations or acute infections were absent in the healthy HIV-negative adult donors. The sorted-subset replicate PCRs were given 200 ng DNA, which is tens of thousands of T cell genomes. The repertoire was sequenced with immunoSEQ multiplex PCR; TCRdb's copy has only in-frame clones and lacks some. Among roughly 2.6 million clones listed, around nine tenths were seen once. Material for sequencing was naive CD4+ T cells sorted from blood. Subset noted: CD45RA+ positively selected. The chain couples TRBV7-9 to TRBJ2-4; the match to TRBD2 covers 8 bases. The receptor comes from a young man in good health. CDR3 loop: CASSLGSGGSGGIQYF. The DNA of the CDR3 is TGTGCCAGCAGCTTAGGATCGGGTGGGAGCGGGGGCATTCAGTACTTC.